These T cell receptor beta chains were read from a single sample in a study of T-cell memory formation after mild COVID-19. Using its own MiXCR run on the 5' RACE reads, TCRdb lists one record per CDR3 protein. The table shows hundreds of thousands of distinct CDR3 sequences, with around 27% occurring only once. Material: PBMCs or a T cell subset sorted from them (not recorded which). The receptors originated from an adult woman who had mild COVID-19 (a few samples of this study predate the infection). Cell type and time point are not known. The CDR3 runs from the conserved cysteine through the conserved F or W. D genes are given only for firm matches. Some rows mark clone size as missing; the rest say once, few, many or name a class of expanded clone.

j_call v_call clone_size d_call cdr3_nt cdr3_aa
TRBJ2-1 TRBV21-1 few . TGTGCCAGCAGCAAAGAGGGGCAGGGCAGGTACAATGAGCAGTTCTTC CASSKEGQGRYNEQFF
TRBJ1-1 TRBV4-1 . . TGCGCCAGCAGCCAAGTTCAACGGACAGTGAACACTGAAGCTTTCTTT CASSQVQRTVNTEAFF
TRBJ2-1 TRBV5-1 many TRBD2 TGCGCCAGCAGCCCCCGACTAGCGGGGGGTAAGGATGAGCAGTTCTTC CASSPRLAGGKDEQFF
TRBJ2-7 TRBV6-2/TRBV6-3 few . TGTGCCAGCAGCCCGACACTATTCTCCTACGAGCAGTACTTC CASSPTLFSYEQYF
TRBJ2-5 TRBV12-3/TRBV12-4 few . TGTGCCAGCAGTTTTAGCGGCGGGGAAGAGACCCAGTACTTC CASSFSGGEETQYF
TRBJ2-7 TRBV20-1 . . TGCAGTGCTAGATACGACAGCTCCTACGAGCAGTACTTC CSARYDSSYEQYF
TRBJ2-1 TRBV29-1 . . TGCAGCGTGAAGGGAGTAGGGAGCTCCTACAATGAGCAGTTCTTC CSVKGVGSSYNEQFF
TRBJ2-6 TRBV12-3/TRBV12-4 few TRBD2 TGTGCCAGCACCATAGCTAGTCTAGCGGGTCCCTCTGGGGCCAACGTCCTGACTTTC CASTIASLAGPSGANVLTF
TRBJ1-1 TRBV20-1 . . TGCAGTGCTAGGGTGACAGCGAACACTGAAGCTTTCTTT CSARVTANTEAFF
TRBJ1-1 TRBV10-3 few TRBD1 TGTGCCATCAGGGGGGACAGGGTGAGCACTGAAGCTTTCTTT CAIRGDRVSTEAFF
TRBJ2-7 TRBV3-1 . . TGTGCCAGCAGCCAAGAAGGTTGGGGACCGGGACCCTACGAGCAGTACTTC CASSQEGWGPGPYEQYF
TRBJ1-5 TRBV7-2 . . TGTGCCAGCAGCCCATCGTTCAGGGGCTTAAATCAGCCCCAGCATTTT CASSPSFRGLNQPQHF
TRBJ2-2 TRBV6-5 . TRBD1 TGTGCCAGCCGATTCCTAGGACAGGGCATGATCGTGACCGGGGAGCTGTTTTTT CASRFLGQGMIVTGELFF
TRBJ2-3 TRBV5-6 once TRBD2 TGTGCCAGCAGCTTGGCGGTAGCGGGGGTGTCAGATACGCAGTATTTT CASSLAVAGVSDTQYF
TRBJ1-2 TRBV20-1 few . TGCAGTGCTAGAGATAACGCTCACTACTATGGCTACACCTTC CSARDNAHYYGYTF
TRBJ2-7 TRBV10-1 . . . CASILDLGGYEQYF
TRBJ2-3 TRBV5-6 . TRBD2 TGTGCCAGCAGCTTGGTAGCGGGGGCGACAGATACGCAGTATTTT CASSLVAGATDTQYF
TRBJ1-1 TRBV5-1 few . TGCGCCAGCAGCGGAGGTCGGGCGAGTAACACTGAAGCTTTCTTT CASSGGRASNTEAFF
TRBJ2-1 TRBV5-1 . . TGCGCCAGCAGCCTCAGACCTCAAAATGAGCAGTTCTTC CASSLRPQNEQFF
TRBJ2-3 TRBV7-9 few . TGTGCCAGCAGCCCGGCGATTGTAGGGCCCACAGATACGCAGTATTTT CASSPAIVGPTDTQYF
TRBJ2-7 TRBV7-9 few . TGTGCCAGCAGCACGGACCCCTACGAGCAGTACTTC CASSTDPYEQYF
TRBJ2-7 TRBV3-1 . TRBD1 TGTGCCAGCAGCCAAGAACACAGGGGATACGAGCAGTACTTC CASSQEHRGYEQYF
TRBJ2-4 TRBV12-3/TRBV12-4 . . TGTGCCAGCAGTCTAGGACAGACCATTCAGTACTTC CASSLGQTIQYF
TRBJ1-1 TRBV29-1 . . TGCAGCGTTGACAGGGAGAGCGGAGCTTTCTTT CSVDRESGAFF
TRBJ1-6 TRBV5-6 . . TGTGCCAGCAGCTTGTACGGGACCCGTGGTTCACCCCTCCACTTT CASSLYGTRGSPLHF
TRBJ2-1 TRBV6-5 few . TGTGCCAGCAGTTACGGGCAGGGGATGATCAATGAGCAGTTCTTC CASSYGQGMINEQFF
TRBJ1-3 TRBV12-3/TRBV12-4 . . TGTGCCAGCAGCCTAAATTATGGCTCTGGAAACACCATATATTTT CASSLNYGSGNTIYF
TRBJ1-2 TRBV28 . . TGTGCCAGCAGTTTTGTCGGGTCCTTGGGCTACACCTTC CASSFVGSLGYTF
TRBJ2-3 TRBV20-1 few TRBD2 TGCAGTGCCAGAGGGCTAGCGGGAGCTCATCCAGATACGCAGTATTTT CSARGLAGAHPDTQYF
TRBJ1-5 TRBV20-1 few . TGCAGTGCCCAAGCCGGGTTTGATCAGCCCCAGCATTTT CSAQAGFDQPQHF
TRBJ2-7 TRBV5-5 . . TGTGCCAGCAGCTCGAATGGGATGGGCTCCTACGAGCAGTACTTC CASSSNGMGSYEQYF
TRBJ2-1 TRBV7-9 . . TGTGCCAGCAGCCCGACCAACTACAATGAGCAGTTCTTC CASSPTNYNEQFF
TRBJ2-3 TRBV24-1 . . TGTGCCACCAGTGATTTGGGGACAGATACGCAGTATTTT CATSDLGTDTQYF